The 7 T cell receptor beta chains listed next were all sequenced from one sample in a study of blood T cell repertoires in COVID-19. Sequencing used immunoSEQ multiplex PCR; TCRdb keeps in-frame clones, though not all of them. Of about 100,000 clones in the sample, about 89% were seen once. The sample comprised peripheral blood. These receptors came from a man between 50 and 59 years old with active COVID-19.

V usage is TRBV11-2 and J usage is TRBJ2-5, with D perhaps matching TRBD2 (5 bases). The germline CDR1 and CDR2 sequences are SGHAT and FQNNGV. The germline V and J ends were trimmed by 0 bases and 5 bases, with 13 bases remaining between them. The CDR3 sequence is 15 residues long. In nucleotides, the CDR3 is TGTGCCAGCAGCTTAGATCGGGGTCAATGGGAGACCCAGTACTTC. Translating it yields CASSLDRGQWETQYF.

This chain links TRBV2 with TRBJ2-3, with 10 nucleotides matching TRBD2. Per the germline V gene, CDR1 is SNHLY and CDR2 is FYNNEI. The CDR3 has 15 residues. The J segment lost 6 bases and the V segment lost 7 bases, leaving 10 bases of the junction unmatched. This CDR3 reads CASKKSGGAGDTQYF. CDR3 nucleotides: TGTGCCAGCAAGAAAAGCGGGGGGGCCGGTGATACGCAGTATTTT.

The CDR3 loop reads CASSRPGQGATRGYTF. The CDR3 coding sequence is TGTGCCAGCAGCAGACCGGGACAGGGGGCGACTCGGGGCTACACCTTC. The V call is TRBV7-9, the J call TRBJ1-2; 12 positions agree with TRBD1. CDR3 size: 16 residues. Germline loops: CDR1 SEHNR, CDR2 FQNEAQ (reference sequence). With 5 bases clipped from V and 8 bases from J, the junction kept 12 bases outside the gene matches.

The V and J genes are TRBV7-9 and TRBJ2-1; possible D gene TRBD2, 7 bases. This CDR3 region has 16 residues. Per germline, CDR1 SEHNR and CDR2 FQNEAQ (reference sequence). The V end lost 4 bases, the J end lost 1 base, and 14 bases lay between the germline ends. The CDR3 DNA sequence: TGTGCCAGCAGCTCCGGGGGCGGGGGTTCCTACAATGAGCAGTTCTTC. This encodes CASSSGGGGSYNEQFF.

The chain employs TRBV5-1 and TRBJ2-5; 10 bases fit TRBD2. CDR1 is SGHRS, CDR2 YFSETQ, per germline. With 5 bases clipped from V and 5 bases from J, the junction kept 9 bases outside the gene matches. This CDR3 region has 15 residues. The CDR3 spells CASSGGLAGVETQYF. CDR3 coding DNA: TGCGCCAGCAGTGGTGGGCTAGCGGGAGTTGAGACCCAGTACTTC.

The chain recombines TRBV27 with TRBJ1-1; perhaps TRBD1 as D (5 bases). CDR3 size: 11 residues. Germline-derived CDR1 and CDR2 are MNHEY and SMNVEV (reference sequence). V was pared by 8 bases and J by 9 bases, with 13 bases between. The CDR3 DNA reads as TGTGCCAGCGACTCAGGGCTGCAAGCTTTCTTT. Translated, it gives CASDSGLQAFF.

The CDR3 DNA is TGTGCCAGCAGCCCCGCGGGACCGGTAAACACTGAAGCTTTCTTT. Its translation: CASSPAGPVNTEAFF. The rearrangement links TRBV5-4 to TRBJ1-1; D might be TRBD1 (5 bases). Trimming stripped 4 bases from V and 2 bases from J, with 15 bases between. The CDR3 loop spans 15 amino acids. Germline CDR1 SGHNT, CDR2 YYREEE (reference sequence).